This TCR beta chain was captured in a study of T cells expressing NK-cell markers. Study information: The TCR beta repertoires were obtained from sorted CD3+CD56+NKG2C+, CD3+CD56+NKG2C- and CD3+CD56-NKG2C+ T cells. Regarding the study as a whole: Expanded NKG2C+ T cell clones were not confirmed as HCMV-specific. More than five of the donors carried dominant NKG2C+ clonotypes that took up roughly 1.0-8% of their CD8+ T cells.

With UMIs, 5'RACE template switching was used to make TCR beta cDNA. TCRdb reprocessed the 5' RACE reads; each CDR3 protein has one entry and no DNA is given. The listing contains 450,000 to 600,000 distinct CDR3 sequences. Germline CDR1 and CDR2: MNHEY and SVGAGI. This CDR3 has 13 residues. A word on this clonotype: What it binds is unknown.

The gene calls are TRBV6-5 and TRBJ2-7; TCRdb selects TRBD1, and the lack of DNA leaves this call unchecked. The source is a man aged 18 to 35 in good health. Sequencing was performed on blood T cells: a sorted CD56 or NKG2C T cell subset, CD4+ or CD8+ T cells, or bulk PBMC T cells (not recorded which). CDR3 amino acids: CASSPPPGIEQYF.